This is a list of T cell receptor beta chains from one sample in a study of molecular identifiers for immune sequencing clone quantification. MiXCR, applied by TCRdb to the PCR reads, yields one record per CDR3 protein. Here the sample spans about 510,000 distinct CDR3 sequences, 20% to 25% being singletons. The specimen was naive CD8+ T cells from blood, with Jurkat cell RNA spiked in. The receptor set was obtained from a human donor in good health. Some libraries in this study had Jurkat cell RNA spiked in. The CDR3 runs from the conserved cysteine through the conserved F or W. The D gene is left open where the match is weak. Clone size appears in some rows only: once, few, many, or a class for an expanded clone.

v_gene,j_gene,abundance,d_gene,CDR3nt,CDR3aa
TRBV4-3,TRBJ1-1,many,NA,TGCGCCAGCAGCGGGGATTGGGGCACTGAAGCTTTCTTT,CASSGDWGTEAFF
TRBV6-6,TRBJ2-7,many,NA,TGTGCCAGCAGTCAGTCACCCGAGCAGTACTTC,CASSQSPEQYF
TRBV30,TRBJ2-1,few,NA,TGTGCCTGGAATTCGGATGCCTCCTACAATGAGCAGTTCTTC,CAWNSDASYNEQFF
TRBV11-2,TRBJ2-1,once,NA,TGTGCCGGCAGCTTAGTTCGCGGGGACTCATACAATGAGCAGTTCTTC,CAGSLVRGDSYNEQFF
TRBV18,TRBJ2-7,few,NA,TGTGCCAGCTCACAAACCGGGACGTCCTCTCCCTACGAGCAGTACTTC,CASSQTGTSSPYEQYF
TRBV4-1,TRBJ2-3,many,TRBD1,TGCGCCAGCAGCCGATCGACAGGGGAAACAGATACGCAGTATTTT,CASSRSTGETDTQYF
TRBV6-2/TRBV6-3,TRBJ2-2,few,TRBD2,TGTGCCAGCAGTCGACTAGCGGGAGATTACACCGGGGAGCTGTTTTTT,CASSRLAGDYTGELFF
TRBV29-1,TRBJ2-2,many,TRBD2,TGCAGCGCCGGACTAGCGGGAGTTTACACCGGGGAGCTGTTTTTT,CSAGLAGVYTGELFF
TRBV7-8,TRBJ2-5,few,NA,TGTGCCAGCAGCTTAGTGTCTGGGGCCGGAGAGACCCAGTACTTC,CASSLVSGAGETQYF
TRBV12-3/TRBV12-4,TRBJ2-6,many,NA,TGTGCCAGTGGGGGGTACGGGCAAAGCTCTGGGGCCAACGTCCTGACTTTC,CASGGYGQSSGANVLTF
TRBV5-3,TRBJ2-3,NA,NA,TGTGCCAGCGGCTTATACGAGGGACACACAGATACGCAGTATTTT,CASGLYEGHTDTQYF
TRBV19,TRBJ1-1,many,NA,TGTGCCAGTAGTATAGGTGTCACTGAAGCTTTCTTT,CASSIGVTEAFF
TRBV15,TRBJ2-2,NA,TRBD1,TGTGCCACCAGCAGACCTACAGGGGGCTCCACCGGGGAGCTGTTTTTT,CATSRPTGGSTGELFF
TRBV7-9,TRBJ2-3,NA,NA,TGTGCCAGCAGCCCTAGGAGGGGTACTTCCCGGGATACGCAGTATTTT,CASSPRRGTSRDTQYF
TRBV7-9,TRBJ2-7,many,TRBD1,TGTGCCAGCAGCAACAGAGGGGACAGGGGGGAGCAGTACTTC,CASSNRGDRGEQYF
TRBV19,TRBJ2-3,NA,NA,TGTGCCAGTAGTATAGCCCCCCGCGTTTTTACAGATACGCAGTATTTT,CASSIAPRVFTDTQYF
TRBV3-1,TRBJ1-3,many,NA,TGTGCCAGCAGTTACGACAGCCGAAACACCATATATTTT,CASSYDSRNTIYF
TRBV28,TRBJ1-2,few,NA,TGTGCCAGCAGTTATTTGGAGATGGCAGAGCTTAACTATGGCTACACCTTC,CASSYLEMAELNYGYTF
TRBV7-9,TRBJ2-7,NA,TRBD2,TGTGCCAGCAGCTCAACTCACACCAGCCTACTAGCGGGAAACTCCTACGAGCAGTACTTC,CASSSTHTSLLAGNSYEQYF
TRBV3-1,TRBJ1-5,few,TRBD1,TGTGCCAGCAGCCAGGACAGGGAGGTTCAGCCCCAGCATTTT,CASSQDREVQPQHF
TRBV6-2/TRBV6-3,TRBJ2-7,NA,NA,TGTGCCAGCAGTTACGACAGGCAGTACTTC,CASSYDRQYF
TRBV20-1,TRBJ2-1,few,NA,TGCAGTGCTATCGGACTTCATTACAATGAGCAGTTCTTC,CSAIGLHYNEQFF
TRBV19,TRBJ1-5,many,NA,TGTGCCAGTAGCCCTATGGAGGGGGGGTTCCAGCCCCAGCATTTT,CASSPMEGGFQPQHF
TRBV6-5,TRBJ2-3,few,TRBD1,TGTGCCAGCAGTGGGTTCCTCGGACAGGCAACAGATACGCAGTATTTT,CASSGFLGQATDTQYF
TRBV2,TRBJ2-1,NA,NA,TGTGCCAGCAGAGAGTACAATGAGCAGCTCTTC,CASREYNEQLF
TRBV5-1,TRBJ1-1,many,NA,TGCGCCAGCAGCTTGGGGGGCCCTTTGAACACTGAAGCTTTCTTT,CASSLGGPLNTEAFF
TRBV6-6,TRBJ2-7,NA,NA,TGTGCCAGCACTACAGCAATCTCCTACGAGCAGTACTTC,CASTTAISYEQYF
TRBV15,TRBJ1-5,few,NA,TGTGCCACCAGCACCTACAGGGAGGGAAATCAGCCCCAGCATTTT,CATSTYREGNQPQHF
TRBV7-2,TRBJ2-5,many,TRBD2,TGTGCCAGCAGCTGGGGGACTAGCGGGGGGGCCGTAGAGACCCAGTACTTC,CASSWGTSGGAVETQYF
TRBV7-8,TRBJ2-5,many,NA,TGTGCCAGCAGCTTCCCTCCTAAAGAGACCCAGTACTTC,CASSFPPKETQYF
TRBV24-1,TRBJ1-2,few,TRBD1,TGTGCCACCAGTGATAAAAACAGGGGTCCCTATGGCTACACCTTC,CATSDKNRGPYGYTF
TRBV2,TRBJ2-3,many,TRBD2,TGTGCCAGCAGTCCGGGACTAGCGGGGCTCACAGATACGCAGTATTTT,CASSPGLAGLTDTQYF
TRBV7-2,TRBJ2-5,few,NA,TGTGCCAGCAGCTCCGGACCCACGTACCAAGAGACCCAGTACTTC,CASSSGPTYQETQYF
TRBV4-3,TRBJ2-1,NA,NA,TGCGCCAGCAGCCAAGATAGCAATGAGCAGTTCTTC,CASSQDSNEQFF
TRBV27,TRBJ1-1,few,NA,TGTGCCAGCAGTTCGACAGCTAAGAACACTGAAGCTTTCTTT,CASSSTAKNTEAFF
TRBV4-3,TRBJ2-5,NA,NA,TGCGCCAGCAGCCAATGGACACGCCAAGAGACCCAGTACTTC,CASSQWTRQETQYF
TRBV4-3,TRBJ1-1,NA,NA,TGCGCCAGCAGCTCACGGACTCCTAATCAGGGGGCTTTCTTT,CASSSRTPNQGAFF
TRBV6-2/TRBV6-3,TRBJ1-2,few,NA,TGTGCCAGCAGTGATCTAAAGTACGGCCTTATCTATGGCTACACCTTC,CASSDLKYGLIYGYTF
TRBV27,TRBJ2-7,many,NA,TGTGCCAGCAGTTTAGGGGCTGACTACGAGCAGTACTTC,CASSLGADYEQYF
TRBV11-2,TRBJ2-3,few,NA,TGTGCCAGCAGCTTCCACTTAGACAGGAGCACAGATACGCAGTATTTT,CASSFHLDRSTDTQYF
TRBV18,TRBJ1-3,few,NA,TGTGCCAGCTCACCCGCAGCCCTCTCTGGAAACACCATATATTTT,CASSPAALSGNTIYF
TRBV5-4,TRBJ2-2,many,NA,TGTGCCAGCAGCTTGGTCGCAGGGGAGACCGGGGAGCTGTTTTTT,CASSLVAGETGELFF
TRBV7-9,TRBJ1-3,NA,NA,TGTGCCAGCAGCTTAGATGACAATGGAAACACCATATATTTT,CASSLDDNGNTIYF
TRBV7-9,TRBJ2-3,many,NA,TGTGCCAGCACCCCCGGTCCCGGACACAGCACAGATACGCAGTATTTT,CASTPGPGHSTDTQYF
TRBV2,TRBJ2-7,few,TRBD2,TGTGCCAGCAGGCTGACTAGCGACCTCTACGAGCAGTACTTC,CASRLTSDLYEQYF
TRBV7-9,TRBJ2-5,NA,NA,TGTGCCAGCAGCCCCACAAGAGGGAAGACCCAGTACTTC,CASSPTRGKTQYF
TRBV20-1,TRBJ1-2,NA,NA,TGCAGTGCTATATCAGGGAAACAGGGACAATATGGCTACACCTTC,CSAISGKQGQYGYTF
TRBV29-1,TRBJ2-5,many,NA,TGCAGCGTTGAGGGAGAATGGGATCGGCAAGAGACCCAGTACTTC,CSVEGEWDRQETQYF
TRBV7-3,TRBJ2-3,once,NA,TGTGCCAGCAGCCTCGTGGGGGCTCAAGATACGCAGTATTTT,CASSLVGAQDTQYF
TRBV7-9,TRBJ2-7,many,NA,TGTGCCAGCAGCCCGAACCGGGACATCTCTACGAAACAGTACTTC,CASSPNRDISTKQYF
TRBV2,TRBJ2-7,few,TRBD2,TGTGCCAGCAGTGAAGCGCCTAGCGGTTACTCCTACGAGCAGTACTTC,CASSEAPSGYSYEQYF
TRBV5-4,TRBJ1-2,few,NA,TGTGCCAGCAGCTTGGATCTACAGGCCTACTATGGCTACACCTTC,CASSLDLQAYYGYTF
TRBV6-2/TRBV6-3,TRBJ1-5,many,NA,TGTGCCAGCAGCTTGGGTCGGGTTCAGCCCCAGCATTTT,CASSLGRVQPQHF
TRBV6-1,TRBJ1-2,many,TRBD1,TGTGCCAGCAGCGGGACAGGGACGCTTCAGAACACCTTC,CASSGTGTLQNTF